The T cell receptor (beta chain) described here comes from a study of blood T cell repertoires in COVID-19. About the research overall: Acute and convalescent COVID-19 samples came from the United States, Italy and Spain. T cells, B-cell-depleted T cells, or PBMCs supplied cDNA or gDNA.

Data came from immunoSEQ multiplex PCR; TCRdb stores just in-frame clones and leaves some out. The sample holds about 140,000 clones, around 90% seen once. Germline CDR1 and CDR2: LGHDT and YNNKEL (reference sequence). The CDR3 totals 12 residues. The ends were cut back, 4 bases at V and 0 bases at J, with 4 bases in the middle. Specimen: peripheral blood. The sequence was collected from a human donor in a cohort sampled during active COVID-19. V and J are TRBV3-1 (or the pseudogene TRBV3-2) and TRBJ2-7, with no clear D. CDR3 bases: TGTGCCAGCAGCCCGAGCTCCTACGAGCAGTACTTC. Translating gives CASSPSSYEQYF.